Shown below are 17 T cell receptor beta chains from a single sample sequenced in a study of early stage breast cancer tumors. The method was immunoSEQ multiplex PCR; TCRdb's version includes in-frame clones alone and lacks a portion of them. The repertoire holds just over 50,000 clones, with 78% as singletons. Material: blood. Receptors originate from a person aged 40 to 49 with breast cancer.

V and J are TRBV27 and TRBJ2-7; 10 bases map to TRBD1. The J segment lost 7 bases and the V segment lost 6 bases, leaving 6 bases of the junction unmatched. This CDR3 is 13 amino acids long. In germline, CDR1 is MNHEY, CDR2 SMNVEV (reference sequence). The CDR3 reads CASSRQGAGEQYF. DNA of the CDR3: TGTGCCAGCAGCCGACAGGGGGCGGGGGAGCAGTACTTC.

This clone was seen more than once but under ten times. CDR3 sequence: CASSQDLYSGRSETQYF. In DNA, the CDR3 is TGTGCCAGCAGCCAAGATCTATATAGCGGGAGATCAGAGACCCAGTACTTC. The gene calls are TRBV4-2 and TRBJ2-5; 9 bases agree with TRBD2. With 0 bases clipped from V and 4 bases from J, the junction kept 9 bases outside the gene matches. The V gene's germline CDR1 is LGHNA and CDR2 YNFKEQ. The CDR3 is made up of 17 amino acids.

This chain joins TRBV7-8 and TRBJ1-5; D is perhaps TRBD1 (5 bases). Deletions cut 2 bases from V and 5 bases from J, with 16 bases between. The germline gives CDR1 SGHVS, CDR2 FQNEAQ. The CDR3 contains 16 residues. CDR3 sequence: CASSLRSGRAYQPQHF. The CDR3 nucleotides are TGTGCCAGCAGCTTAAGGTCAGGCAGGGCTTATCAGCCCCAGCATTTT.

The J gene is TRBJ1-1, the V gene TRBV7-6; TRBD1 might be the D (6 bases). The germline gives CDR1 SGHVS, CDR2 FNYEAQ. This CDR3 region has 15 residues. Between the trimmed V and J ends, which lost 1 base and 4 bases, there was a span of 13 bases. In DNA, the CDR3 is TGTGCCAGCAGCTTAGAGGGCAGAGGGGGCACTGAAGCTTTCTTT. It encodes CASSLEGRGGTEAFF.

The chain couples TRBV5-4 to TRBJ2-7; TRBD2 matches at 15 bases. Germline trimming cut 3 bases from V and 1 base from J; bases unmatched to any gene: 5. This CDR3 contains 17 residues. Germline V gene lookup returns CDR1 SGHNT and CDR2 YYREEE (reference sequence). The DNA of the CDR3 is TGTGCCAGCAGCTGGACTAGCGGGAGGGCCAGATCCTACGAGCAGTACTTC. It encodes CASSWTSGRARSYEQYF.

This clone was found a few times. The V gene is TRBV19, the J gene TRBJ2-1, with D possibly TRBD1 on 6 matching bases. V was trimmed by 5 bases and J by 9 bases, leaving 17 bases between them. Germline lookup yields CDR1 LNHDA and CDR2 SQIVND (reference sequence). The CDR3 is made up of 14 amino acids. The CDR3 here is CASSGIQGDTEQFF. DNA of the CDR3: TGTGCCAGTAGTGGAATACAGGGAGATACTGAGCAGTTCTTC.

The chain links TRBV6-1 to TRBJ2-7; 14 bases line up with TRBD2. CDR1 MNHNS and CDR2 SASEGT come from the germline V gene. Losses at the gene ends were 6 bases for V and 3 bases for J; bases not matched to a gene: 4. The CDR3 covers 15 residues. The CDR3 loop reads CASRPGTSGSYEQYF. The CDR3 nucleotides are TGTGCCAGCAGGCCCGGGACTAGCGGGAGCTACGAGCAGTACTTC.

The chain carries TRBV4-1 and TRBJ2-7; perhaps TRBD2 as D (6 bases). CDR1 and CDR2 (germline): MGHRA, YSYEKL. Trimming cost V 0 bases and J 2 bases, with 14 bases left between them. The CDR3 totals 16 residues. The CDR3, as DNA: TGCGCCAGCAGCCAAGAGCATTATAGCGGAACCTACGAGCAGTACTTC. It codes for CASSQEHYSGTYEQYF.

The CDR3 DNA is TGCGCCAGCAGCTTGTGGACTAGCGGGATGAATGACGAGCAGTACTTC. This gives the protein CASSLWTSGMNDEQYF. The gene calls are TRBV5-1 and TRBJ2-7; the match to TRBD2 covers 12 bases. Germline CDR1 is SGHRS and CDR2 is YFSETQ. With V trimmed by 1 base and J by 5 bases, 7 bases remained unmatched. The CDR3 extends over 16 amino acids.

The chain is built from TRBV7-8 and TRBJ2-7; D is perhaps TRBD1 or TRBD2 (6 bases each). CDR1 and CDR2 from the germline V gene are SGHVS and FQNEAQ. Trimming stripped 5 bases from V and 4 bases from J, with 12 bases between. The length of the CDR3 is 13 residues. The CDR3 nucleotides read TGTGCCAGCAGCCGGGGGCTCCAATACGAGCAGTACTTC. It yields the protein CASSRGLQYEQYF.

The rearrangement uses TRBV2 and TRBJ2-3, with a tentative D call TRBD2 (6 bases). CDR1 is SNHLY, CDR2 FYNNEI, per germline. The CDR3 is 15 amino acids. V lost 5 bases and J lost 2, with 14 bases in between. The CDR3 here is CASSRDLWPTDTQYF. CDR3 sequence (DNA): TGTGCCAGCAGTCGGGACTTATGGCCCACAGATACGCAGTATTTT.

This sequence joins TRBV30 and TRBJ2-7, with D possibly being TRBD1 (5 bases). The CDR3 sequence is 15 residues long. V was cut by 4 bases and J by 9 bases, with 25 bases left in between. Looked up from germline, CDR1 is GTSNPN and CDR2 is SVGIG (reference sequence). DNA of the CDR3: TGTGCCTGGACCTCATCAGGGCCAGCACTTCGGAGGCAGTACTTC. Translation: CAWTSSGPALRRQYF.

V gene TRBV7-3 combines with J gene TRBJ1-1; D is unresolved. The V end lost 2 bases, the J end lost 11 bases, and 15 bases lay between the germline ends. This CDR3 is 13 amino acids long. In germline, CDR1 is SGHTA, CDR2 FQGTGA. The CDR3 here is CASSLDNERKAFF. CDR3 coding DNA: TGTGCCAGCAGCTTAGATAATGAGAGGAAGGCTTTCTTT. The full variable domain, with the rest looked up from reference TRBV7-3 and TRBJ1-1, is GAGVSQTPSNKVTEKGKYVELRCDPISGHTALYWYRQSLGQGPEFLIYFQGTGAADDSGLPNDRFFAVRPEGSVSTLKIQRTERGDSAVYLCASSLDNERKAFFGQGTRLTVV.

This clone was counted between two and nine times. V usage is TRBV7-9 and J usage is TRBJ2-2, with TRBD2 matching over 7 bases. J lost 5 bases, V lost 5 bases, and 11 bases had no gene match. CDR1 and CDR2 from the germline V gene are SEHNR and FQNEAQ (reference sequence). The CDR3 is 16 residues long. The CDR3 sequence: CASSLVPGGGTGELFF. CDR3 coding DNA: TGTGCCAGCAGCCTCGTGCCGGGAGGAGGGACCGGGGAGCTGTTTTTT. The full variable domain, completed using reference TRBV7-9 and TRBJ2-2, is DTGVSQNPRHKITKRGQNVTFRCDPISEHNRLYWYRQTLGQGPEFLTYFQNEAQLEKSRLLSDRFSAERPKGSFSTLEIQRTEQGDSAMYLCASSLVPGGGTGELFFGEGSRLTVL.

This clone appeared a few times. The chain employs TRBV5-4 and TRBJ1-4, with no clear D. Germline V gives CDR1 SGHNT, CDR2 YYREEE (reference sequence). The CDR3 has 13 residues. Trimming removed 2 bases from V and 0 bases from J, with 2 bases in between. The CDR3 DNA follows: TGTGCCAGCAGCTTACCAACTAATGAAAAACTGTTTTTT. Encoded protein: CASSLPTNEKLFF.

The chain is built from TRBV29-1 and TRBJ2-5; 7 bases map to TRBD1. The junction had 6 bases not matched to a gene; V was cut back by 6 bases and J by 5 bases. CDR1 and CDR2 (germline): SQVTM, ANQGSEA. CDR3 length: 12 residues. CDR3 bases: TGCAGCGTGGTGACAGGGTCGGAGACCCAGTACTTC. This sequence encodes CSVVTGSETQYF. Filled out from reference TRBV29-1 and TRBJ2-5, the complete variable domain reads SAVISQKPSRDICQRGTSLTIQCQVDSQVTMMFWYRQQPGQSLTLIATANQGSEATYESGFVIDKFPISRPNLTFSTLTVSNMSPEDSSIYLCSVVTGSETQYFGPGTRLLVL.

The genes are TRBV5-4 and TRBJ2-2; 7 bases agree with TRBD1. The CDR3 extends over 16 amino acids. Germline V gene sequence: CDR1 SGHNT, CDR2 YYREEE (reference sequence). The trim removed 4 bases at V and 1 base at J, leaving 7 bases unmatched. The CDR3 DNA sequence: TGTGCCAGCAGCCGCCTTAACAGGGGGAACACCGGGGAGCTGTTTTTT. Translation: CASSRLNRGNTGELFF.